This T cell receptor (beta chain) was identified during a study of regulatory T cells in long-lasting Graves disease. TCRdb re-called the reads with MiXCR, one entry per CDR3 protein. The sample lists about a thousand distinct CDR3 sequences, 80% to 90% occurring once. There was RNA extracted from PBMCs, and the TCR library was made from it. Trimming took 7 bases from V and 2 from J, leaving 10 bases between them. This CDR3 has 12 amino acids. Germline CDR1 reads DFQATT; CDR2 reads SNEGSKA (reference sequence). This clonotype has a single count. The specimen comprised peripheral blood mononuclear cells (PBMCs), sampled with antithyroid drug treatment, in newly diagnosed or persistent Graves disease (not recorded which). The genes are TRBV20-1 and TRBJ2-3; D might be TRBD1 or TRBD2, each matching 6 bases. The clonotype originates from a woman between 25 and 40 years old with Graves disease. CDR3 nucleotides: TGCAGTGTTCGGGGGCCCACAGATACGCAGTATTTT. It encodes CSVRGPTDTQYF.